The 5 T cell receptor beta chains below come from one sample, sequenced in a study of blood T cell repertoires in COVID-19. Repertoires were generated with immunoSEQ multiplex PCR, while TCRdb's copy carries only in-frame clones and drops some. The sample consists of tens of thousands of clones, 87% of them appearing once. Material: peripheral blood. These receptors were obtained from a human donor with acute or convalescent COVID-19. The donor label of this sample is uncertain.

J is TRBJ2-4 and V is TRBV18, with TRBD1 identical over 12 bases. The length of the CDR3 is 16 residues. Germline-derived CDR1 and CDR2 are KGHSH and LQKENI. Trimming cost V 1 base and J 10 bases; bases outside gene matches: 8. In nucleotides, the CDR3 is TGTGCCAGCTCACCACGGGACAGGGGGCTGTCTCTGATTCAGTACTTC. It encodes CASSPRDRGLSLIQYF.

This clone appeared once. This rearrangement joins TRBV5-1 to TRBJ1-4, with D maybe TRBD1 (6 bases). Germline CDR1 SGHRS, CDR2 YFSETQ. The CDR3 is 17 amino acids. The germline V and J ends were trimmed by 3 bases and 5 bases, with 20 bases remaining between them. The DNA for the CDR3 is TGCGCCAGCAGCTCCACTACCCCGACAGGTTTGAATGAAAAACTGTTTTTT. Translated: CASSSTTPTGLNEKLFF.

The CDR3: CASSSRTGKSFTYEQYF. The CDR3 DNA is TGTGCCAGTAGTTCTCGTACAGGGAAGTCTTTTACCTACGAGCAGTACTTC. This chain uses TRBV19 with TRBJ2-7; D is possibly TRBD1 (6 bases). The length of the CDR3 is 17 residues. CDR1 and CDR2 from the germline V gene are LNHDA and SQIVND (reference sequence). V dropped 5 bases and J dropped 2 bases, with 22 bases sitting between them.

V gene TRBV25-1 combines with J gene TRBJ1-5; TRBD1 might be the D (6 bases). Trimming took off 6 bases at V and 7 bases at J, with 16 bases between the two ends. Germline V gene sequence: CDR1 MGHDK, CDR2 SYGVNS. The CDR3 contains 14 residues. CDR3 amino acids: CASRAQGIGQPQHF. CDR3 nucleotides: TGTGCCAGCAGAGCACAGGGAATTGGACAGCCCCAGCATTTT.

The chain links TRBV28 to TRBJ2-2; 9 bases are shared with TRBD1. Germline V gene lookup returns CDR1 MDHEN and CDR2 SYDVKM. CDR3 length: 15 amino acids. The V gene end was trimmed by 7 bases and the J gene end by 3 bases; junction bases not matched to a gene: 6. CDR3 nucleotide sequence: TGTGCCAGCACTCTATGGGACAGGGACACCGGGGAGCTGTTTTTT. Translation: CASTLWDRDTGELFF.